Below are 20 T cell receptor beta chains sequenced from a single sample in a study of T cells in Graves' hyperthyroidism and ophthalmopathy. Amplification yielded TCR beta CDR3 regions, with RNA transcripts as the source. RT-PCR in the first round (using the HTBI primer set) targeted the TCR CDR3. TCRdb redid the calling of the multiplex PCR reads with MiXCR, one entry per CDR3 protein. Of hundreds of thousands of distinct CDR3 sequences detected, 35% appear once; the ten largest clones hold about a third. Input material: blood. Every receptor here comes from a woman in her 40s with Graves' hyperthyroidism.

On this clonotype: The junction departs from germline at one end; a sequencing error may be responsible. The chain carries TRBV7-9 and TRBJ2-2; D unclear. CDR1 and CDR2 from the germline V gene are SEHNR and FQNEAQ (reference sequence). The CDR3 contains 16 residues. The CDR3 spells CASSQENAVGTGELFF. CDR3 DNA: TGCGCCAGCAGCCAAGAGAATGCCGTGGGCACCGGGGAGCTGTTTTTT.

This clonotype has ten or more counts. The J gene is TRBJ1-3, the V gene TRBV20-1; D is undetermined. Germline CDR1 reads DFQATT; CDR2 reads SNEGSKA (reference sequence). V was clipped by 5 bases and J by 8 bases, with 10 bases between them. This CDR3 spans 11 amino acids. The CDR3 loop reads CSASQPDTIYF. CDR3 DNA: TGCAGTGCTTCTCAGCCGGACACCATATATTTT.

The chain has TRBV5-1 and TRBJ1-1, with a weak D call TRBD1 (6 bases). The CDR3 loop spans 14 amino acids. With 2 bases removed from V and 4 bases from J, the gap between germline ends came to 12 bases. CDR1 and CDR2 (germline): SGHRS, YFSETQ. CDR3 sequence: CASSFGGLVTEAFF. The CDR3, as DNA: TGCGCCAGCAGCTTCGGGGGGCTGGTCACTGAAGCTTTCTTT.

A word on this clonotype: One junction end does not reproduce the germline sequence, and a read error may be involved. The CDR3 spells CANSLGANREWDTEAFF. DNA of the CDR3: TGTGCCAACAGCCTGGGGGCGAACAGGGAGTGGGACACTGAAGCTTTCTTT. This rearrangement joins TRBV9 to TRBJ1-1; a possible D gene is TRBD1 (6 bases). The CDR3 runs to 17 residues. Germline CDR1 SGDLS, CDR2 YYNGEE.

This clonotype was seen a handful of times. The rearrangement links TRBV19 to TRBJ2-5; D is uncertain. The CDR3 contains 13 residues. Germline loops: CDR1 LNHDA, CDR2 SQIVND (reference sequence). The V end was cut by 2 bases, the J end by 4 bases, with 8 bases between. CDR3 in amino acids: CASSIMGSETQYF. The CDR3 DNA is TGTGCCAGTAGTATAATGGGGTCAGAGACCCAGTACTTC.

The J gene is TRBJ1-2, the V gene TRBV20-1; D is perhaps TRBD1 (5 bases). V shed 5 bases and J shed 5 bases, with 12 bases lying between them. Germline V lookup: CDR1 DFQATT, CDR2 SNEGSKA (reference sequence). The CDR3 runs 12 residues. The CDR3 loop is CSALTDFYGYTF. DNA of the CDR3: TGCAGTGCTCTGACAGATTTTTATGGCTACACCTTC.

On this clonotype: A much larger clonotype is one base distant, so this may be a read error. The missing conserved phenylalanine or tryptophan at the end of this CDR3 makes a read error likely. The gene calls are TRBV2 and TRBJ2-5, with TRBD2 identical over 7 bases. With 5 bases clipped from V and 3 bases from J, the junction kept 3 bases outside the gene matches. The germline gives CDR1 SNHLY, CDR2 FYNNEI. The CDR3 covers 13 residues. The chain's CDR3 is CASSLADKETQYL. In DNA, the CDR3 is TGTGCCAGCAGTCTAGCGGACAAAGAGACCCAGTACCTC.

The chain's CDR3 is CARADRFGVMNTEAFF. In DNA form, the CDR3 reads TGTGCCCGAGCCGACAGGTTTGGGGTCATGAACACTGAAGCTTTCTTT. V is TRBV7-2 and J is TRBJ1-1; maybe TRBD1 (6 bases). The CDR3 has 16 amino acids. Trimming cost V 11 bases and J 0 bases, with 22 bases left between them. Germline CDR1 SGHTA, CDR2 FQGNSA.

The rearrangement links TRBV10-3 to TRBJ1-2; no clear D gene. In germline, CDR1 is ENHRY, CDR2 SYGVKD. V was cut by 0 bases and J by 8 bases, with 16 bases left in between. This CDR3 is built from 15 residues. CDR3 amino acids: CAISESSREASGYTF. The CDR3 bases are TGTGCCATCAGTGAGTCGAGTAGGGAAGCGAGCGGCTACACCTTC.

This clonotype has at least ten counts. The gene calls are TRBV20-1 and TRBJ1-2; perhaps TRBD1 as D (5 bases). Germline values: CDR1 DFQATT, CDR2 SNEGSKA (reference sequence). V lost 1 base and J lost 2, with 11 bases in between. This CDR3 is built from 14 residues. The DNA for the CDR3 is TGCAGTGCTAGAGTCGGGGGTAGCAACTATGGCTACACCTTC. This translates into CSARVGGSNYGYTF.

The chain combines TRBV6-1 with TRBJ1-2, with a possible D match to TRBD1 (5 bases). Trimming pared 6 bases from V and 4 bases from J, leaving 30 bases between. CDR1 and CDR2 (germline): MNHNS, SASEGT. The CDR3 extends over 19 amino acids. This chain's CDR3 is CASREGATTGTGASYGYTF. CDR3 nucleotide sequence: TGTGCCAGCAGGGAGGGCGCCACTACCGGGACCGGGGCCTCCTATGGCTACACCTTC.

This clonotype occurred many times. The chain is built from TRBV7-9 and TRBJ1-1; TRBD1 agrees at 7 bases. Germline lookup yields CDR1 SEHNR and CDR2 FQNEAQ (reference sequence). The V and J ends lost 5 bases and 7 bases, in that order; junction bases with no gene match: 4. The CDR3 spans 12 residues. The CDR3 nucleotides are TGTGCCAGCAGCGTAGGACAGGATGAAGCTTTCTTT. This encodes CASSVGQDEAFF.

Ten or more counts support this clonotype. The gene calls are TRBV14 and TRBJ1-6; the D gene is possibly TRBD1 (5 bases). Per the germline V gene, CDR1 is SGHDN and CDR2 is FVKESK. The V gene lost 5 bases and the J gene lost 9 bases, with 11 bases spanning the gap. CDR3 length equals 13 residues. CDR3: CASSAQGVSPLHF. The CDR3 DNA sequence: TGTGCCAGCAGCGCGCAGGGTGTTTCACCCCTCCACTTT.

With regard to this clonotype: Its ends do not fully match the called genes, so a read error is possible. The V gene is TRBV7-2, the J gene TRBJ1-1, with 12 bases fitting TRBD1. Germline V CDR1 and CDR2: SGHTA, FQGNSA. There are 15 residues in the CDR3. The CDR3 is CAGSLGGQGATEAFF. CDR3 nucleotides: TGTGCCGGCAGCTTGGGGGGACAGGGGGCCACTGAAGCTTTCTTT.

In regard to this clonotype: A clone one base away is much larger, so this may be a read error. The chain has TRBV19 and TRBJ1-6, with D maybe TRBD1 (5 bases). This CDR3 has 14 residues. The germline V and J ends were trimmed by 7 bases and 11 bases, with 18 bases remaining between them. The germline gives CDR1 LNHDA, CDR2 SQIVND (reference sequence). CDR3 region: CASKESGPGPPLHF. The CDR3 nucleotides read TGTGCCAGTAAGGAGTCAGGGCCTGGACCACCCCTCCACTTT. Combining the CDR3 with reference TRBV19 and TRBJ1-6 gives the whole variable domain DGGITQSPKYLFRKEGQNVTLSCEQNLNHDAMYWYRQDPGQGLRLIYYSQIVNDFQKGDIAEGYSVSREKKESFPLTVTSAQKNPTAFYLCASKESGPGPPLHFGNGTRLTVT.

This clonotype occurred a few times. A much larger clone lies one base from this, so it may be a read error. The chain couples TRBV7-2 to TRBJ2-7; the D is unclear. Gene TRBJ2-1 matches the end of the DNA better, so the J call may be wrong. This CDR3 comprises 11 residues. Germline V gene sequence: CDR1 SGHTA, CDR2 FQGNSA. CDR3 amino acids: CASSDYNEQFF. In nucleotides, the CDR3 is TGTGCCAGCAGCGACTACAATGAGCAGTTCTTC.

This clonotype was observed at least ten times. The chain combines TRBV5-6 with TRBJ1-5; no reliable D call. Trimming removed 5 bases from V and 5 bases from J, with 20 bases in between. The CDR3 has 16 residues. Germline CDR1 and CDR2: SGHDT and YYEEEE. The chain's CDR3 is CASRSSGVPPYQPQHF. Here the CDR3 DNA reads TGTGCCAGCAGATCATCGGGAGTCCCCCCTTATCAGCCCCAGCATTTT.

This clonotype was counted only a few times. The chain carries TRBV7-3 and TRBJ1-1; tentatively, D is TRBD1 (5 bases). The V gene's germline CDR1 is SGHTA and CDR2 FQGTGA. V gave up 5 bases and J gave up 7 bases, with 17 bases separating them. The CDR3 has 14 amino acids. The CDR3 nucleotides read TGTGCCAGCAGCCGAGGTTTGGGGGATGGTGAAGCTTTCTTT. Its translation: CASSRGLGDGEAFF.

A word on this clonotype: Its ends do not fully match the called genes, so a read error is possible. The genes are TRBV20-1 and TRBJ1-2; D might be TRBD1 (5 bases). This CDR3 is built from 15 residues. Germline V CDR1 and CDR2: DFQATT, SNEGSKA (reference sequence). The CDR3 protein is CSARESAGRTYAYTF. For the CDR3, the DNA is TGCAGTGCTAGAGAGTCGGCAGGGAGAACCTATGCCTACACCTTC.

This clonotype was counted ten times or more. This chain connects TRBV24-1 to TRBJ1-1; TRBD1 might be the D (5 bases). The CDR3 totals 11 residues. V lost 12 bases to trimming and J lost 6 bases, with 13 bases between them. In germline, CDR1 is KGHDR, CDR2 SFDVKD. The CDR3 DNA reads as TGTGCCGCAGGGACGGATTCTGAAGCTTTCTTT. Its translation is CAAGTDSEAFF.